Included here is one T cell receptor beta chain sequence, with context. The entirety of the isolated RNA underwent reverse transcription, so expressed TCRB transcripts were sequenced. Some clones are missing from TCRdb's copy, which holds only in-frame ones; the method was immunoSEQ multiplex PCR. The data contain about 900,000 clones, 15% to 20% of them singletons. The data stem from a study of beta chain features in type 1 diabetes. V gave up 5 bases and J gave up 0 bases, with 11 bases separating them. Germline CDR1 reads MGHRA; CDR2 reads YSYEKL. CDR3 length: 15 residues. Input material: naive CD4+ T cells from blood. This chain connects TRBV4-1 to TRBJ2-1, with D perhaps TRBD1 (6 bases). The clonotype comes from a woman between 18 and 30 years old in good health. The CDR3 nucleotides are TGCGCCAGCAGCTCCCGGGACACCTCCTACAATGAGCAGTTCTTC. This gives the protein CASSSRDTSYNEQFF.